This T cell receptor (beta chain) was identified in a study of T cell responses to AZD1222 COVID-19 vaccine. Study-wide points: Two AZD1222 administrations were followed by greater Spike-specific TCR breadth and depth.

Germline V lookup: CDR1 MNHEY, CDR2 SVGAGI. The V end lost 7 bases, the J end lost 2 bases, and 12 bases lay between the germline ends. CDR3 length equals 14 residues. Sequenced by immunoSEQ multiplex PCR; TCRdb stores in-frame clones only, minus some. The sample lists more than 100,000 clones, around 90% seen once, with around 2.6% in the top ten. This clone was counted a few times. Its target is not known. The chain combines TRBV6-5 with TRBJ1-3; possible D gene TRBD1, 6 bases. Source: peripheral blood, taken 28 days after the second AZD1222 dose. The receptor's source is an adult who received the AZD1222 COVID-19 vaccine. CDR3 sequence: CASKPQGTGNTIYF. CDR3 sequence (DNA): TGTGCCAGCAAACCACAGGGCACTGGAAACACCATATATTTT.